This TCR beta chain was sequenced in a study of response to subunit inactivated influenza vaccine. The germline V gene encodes CDR1 MGHRA and CDR2 YSYEKL. CDR3 length equals 16 residues. V shed 4 bases and J 4 bases; nucleotides not matched to a gene: 12. Study results and caveats: The study's authors posited that every seasonal influenza vaccination enlists few new T cells.

TCRdb reprocessed the RT-PCR reads with MiXCR, giving one entry per CDR3 protein. This table holds about 500,000 distinct CDR3 sequences, approximately 17% found once. Worth noting for this clonotype: The antigen remains unidentified.

The chain uses TRBV4-1 and TRBJ2-7; 8 bases match TRBD2. The sequence came from a man aged 50 to 69 who received an inactivated influenza vaccine. The material sequenced was CD4+ T cells sorted from PBMCs, taken 23 to 25 months after vaccination. CDR3: CASSPGGGLGKYEQYF. CDR3 in DNA: TGCGCCAGCAGCCCCGGGGGGGGATTGGGGAAATACGAGCAGTACTTC.